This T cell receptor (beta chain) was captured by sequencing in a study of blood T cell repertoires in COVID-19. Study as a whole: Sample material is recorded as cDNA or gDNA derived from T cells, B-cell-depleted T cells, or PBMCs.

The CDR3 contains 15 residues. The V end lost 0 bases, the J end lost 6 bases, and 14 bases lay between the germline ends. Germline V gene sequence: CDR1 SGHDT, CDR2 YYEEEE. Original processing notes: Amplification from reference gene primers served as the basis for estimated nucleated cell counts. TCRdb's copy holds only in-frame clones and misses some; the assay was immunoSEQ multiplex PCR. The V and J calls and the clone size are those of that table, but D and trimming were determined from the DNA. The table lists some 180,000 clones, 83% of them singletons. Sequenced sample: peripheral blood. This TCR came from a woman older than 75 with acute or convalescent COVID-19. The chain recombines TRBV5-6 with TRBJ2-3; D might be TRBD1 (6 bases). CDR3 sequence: CASSLVRGRGDTQYF. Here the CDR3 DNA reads TGTGCCAGCAGCTTGGTCCGGGGTAGGGGGGATACGCAGTATTTT.